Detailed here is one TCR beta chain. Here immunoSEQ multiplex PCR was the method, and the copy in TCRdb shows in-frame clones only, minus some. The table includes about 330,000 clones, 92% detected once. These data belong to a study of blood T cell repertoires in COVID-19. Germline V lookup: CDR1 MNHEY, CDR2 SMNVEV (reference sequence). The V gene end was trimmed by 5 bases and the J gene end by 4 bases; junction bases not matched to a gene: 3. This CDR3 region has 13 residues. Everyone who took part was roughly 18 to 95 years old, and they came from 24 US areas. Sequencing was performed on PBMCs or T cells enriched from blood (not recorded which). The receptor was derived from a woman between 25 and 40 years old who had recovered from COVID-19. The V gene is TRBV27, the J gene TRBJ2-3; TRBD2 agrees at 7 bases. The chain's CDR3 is CASSVLASDTQYF. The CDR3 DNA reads TGTGCCAGCAGTGTACTAGCGTCAGATACGCAGTATTTT.